The clone carrying this T cell receptor beta chain was seen a handful of times. The antigen is undetermined. This sample is part of a study of post-analysis software for immune sequencing data. The junction had 0 bases not matched to a gene; V was cut back by 1 base and J by 6 bases. The CDR3 has 13 residues. The V gene's germline CDR1 is SGDLS and CDR2 YYNGEE. Unique molecular identifiers featured in each of the TCR beta cDNA libraries. TCRdb re-called the PCR reads through MiXCR, storing one row per CDR3 protein. The sample yields approximately 730,000 distinct CDR3 sequences, roughly 29% seen once. General study points: With TRBV5-6, TRBV5-1 and TRBV20-1 included, about five TRBV segments were more frequent in patients than in controls. Among multiple sclerosis patients, normalized Chao1 diversity was significantly below that of controls.

This TCR was sampled from a girl between 10 and 17 years old with multiple sclerosis. Sample: blood. The rearrangement joins TRBV9 to TRBJ2-2; 7 nucleotides match TRBD1. The DNA of the CDR3 is TGTGCCAGCAGCGTAACAGGGGCCGGGGAGCTGTTTTTT. It is translated as CASSVTGAGELFF.